This TCR beta chain was identified during a study of blood T cell repertoires in COVID-19. The V end was cut by 4 bases, the J end by 4 bases, with 7 bases between. Germline lookup yields CDR1 SQVTM and CDR2 ANQGSEA. The CDR3 spans 11 residues. Patients at the Seattle site were enrolled during active infection and followed longitudinally. Assay: immunoSEQ multiplex PCR; the TCRdb copy retains only in-frame clones and omits some. Found here are approximately 210,000 clones, 94% of them singletons; the top ten hold roughly 0.7%. The sequenced material came from peripheral blood. The sequence came from a young man with COVID-19, enrolled during active disease. The chain couples TRBV29-1 to TRBJ1-2, with a possible D match to TRBD1 (5 bases). The CDR3 nucleotides read TGCAGCGTTGGACAGCCCTATGGCTACACCTTC. Residues: CSVGQPYGYTF.